These 8 T cell receptor beta chains were sequenced from one sample in a study of beta chain features in type 1 diabetes. Study findings and constraints: Moderate yet significant TCRB CDR3 shortening was seen in Type 1 diabetes patients in all four CD4+ subsets.

The antigens these receptors bind are not known. The study reverse transcribed the entire isolated RNA, so it sequenced expressed TCRB transcripts. The repertoire was sequenced with immunoSEQ multiplex PCR; TCRdb's copy has only in-frame clones and lacks some. The table has a few hundred thousand clones, roughly 17% seen once; the top ten hold approximately 0.086%. The source material was naive CD4+ T cells from blood. The receptors come from a man younger than 40 with type 1 diabetes.

The chain uses TRBV9 and TRBJ2-3, with TRBD2 matching 16 bases. V trimming: 4 bases; J trimming: 3 bases; junction bases outside the gene matches: 5. From germline, CDR1 is SGDLS and CDR2 YYNGEE. The CDR3 has 17 amino acids. CDR3: CASSPGLAGGPTDTQYF. The CDR3 nucleotides read TGTGCCAGCAGCCCGGGACTAGCGGGAGGGCCGACAGATACGCAGTATTTT.

A few counts support this clone. The chain joins TRBV30 to TRBJ2-3, with TRBD1 as a possible D gene (6 bases). V was trimmed by 1 base and J by 1 base, leaving 12 bases between them. Germline assignment: CDR1 GTSNPN and CDR2 SVGIG (reference sequence). The CDR3 length is 15 residues. The CDR3 spells CAWSGGRGGTDTQYF. CDR3 bases: TGTGCCTGGAGTGGGGGCAGGGGAGGCACAGATACGCAGTATTTT.

On this clone: The junction does not match germline at one end; this may be a read error. This sequence joins TRBV4-1 and TRBJ2-1, with 14 bases that match TRBD2. Germline V gives CDR1 MGHRA, CDR2 YSYEKL. This CDR3 has 16 residues. CDR3 DNA sequence: TGCGCCAGCACCCAATTGGGGACTAGCGGGAGAAATGAGCAGTTCTTC. Its translation is CASTQLGTSGRNEQFF.

This clone has only a few counts. The genes are TRBV30 and TRBJ2-1; 9 nucleotides align to TRBD2. With V trimmed by 0 bases and J by 9 bases, 9 bases remained unmatched. CDR3 size: 15 residues. Per the germline V gene, CDR1 is GTSNPN and CDR2 is SVGIG (reference sequence). The CDR3 DNA follows: TGTGCCTGGAGTGTATGGAGCGGGAGGTACGCTGAGCAGTTCTTC. Translation: CAWSVWSGRYAEQFF.

This clone showed up just a few times. Different DNA sequences within this sample yield the same CDR3. V gene TRBV2 combines with J gene TRBJ1-2, with D hard to call. The V gene lost 8 bases and the J gene lost 0 bases, with 1 base spanning the gap. Germline V gene data show CDR1 as SNHLY and CDR2 as FYNNEI. The CDR3 is 10 amino acids. As DNA, the CDR3 is TGTGCCAGCTCTAACTATGGCTACACCTTC. Amino acids: CASSNYGYTF.

This chain connects TRBV7-2 to TRBJ2-3; D is possibly TRBD1 (5 bases). CDR1 and CDR2 from the germline V gene are SGHTA and FQGNSA. This CDR3 contains 14 residues. Trimming left V 0 bases short and J 2 bases short, with 6 bases between. The CDR3 reads CASSLATATDTQYF. As DNA, the CDR3 is TGTGCCAGCAGCTTAGCGACAGCCACAGATACGCAGTATTTT.

The chain recombines TRBV30 with TRBJ2-5; no clear D. V was pared by 0 bases and J by 5 bases, with 13 bases between. Looked up from germline, CDR1 is GTSNPN and CDR2 is SVGIG (reference sequence). This CDR3 is built from 14 residues. CDR3 DNA: TGTGCCTGGAGTGTAAAGTTATTTGAGGAGACCCAGTACTTC. Residues: CAWSVKLFEETQYF.

The chain uses TRBV7-2 and TRBJ2-5; 7 bases match TRBD1. With V trimmed by 5 bases and J by 1 base, 4 bases remained unmatched. Germline lookup yields CDR1 SGHTA and CDR2 FQGNSA. CDR3 size: 14 residues. CDR3 coding DNA: TGTGCCAGCAGCCCCGGGACAGTCCAAGAGACCCAGTACTTC. Its protein is CASSPGTVQETQYF.